The T cell receptor beta chain described here comes from a study of cytomegalovirus exposure and HLA in healthy donors (dated by TCRdb to the late 2010s). Notes on the research overall: In an earlier analysis of under 600 of the donors, roughly 300 Gb of sequence data and approximately 100 million unique TCR beta sequences from some 170 million T cells were reported. About 300 gigabases of sequencing data and approximately 80 million unique TCR sequences were included in an early release covering several hundred HLA-typed donors. The genetic ancestry cluster associated with self-reported Caucasian donors included 81% of the 398 genotyped donors. The study aimed to test whether signatures of past pathogen exposure could be identified by cataloging public T cell receptors. The study profiled the T cell repertoires of hundreds of subjects by immunosequencing and related them to cytomegalovirus serostatus. Along with the approximately 650-subject first cohort, a separate validation cohort of roughly 110 different subjects was used. To predict cytomegalovirus infection status, the study combined high-throughput TCR immunosequencing, statistical association of individual TCRs with disease status, and machine learning. To study patterns of TCR occurrence, a later analysis re-analyzed previously published TCR beta repertoires from around 670 donors and added high-resolution HLA genotyping. Rather than drawing on any new phenotypic data, the later analysis identified candidate immune exposures from TCR beta sequences and the way those sequences occurred across donors. In an earlier analysis of a few hundred of the donors, high-throughput TCR beta sequencing was used to judge whether each TCR beta V gene segment behaved as functional or pseudogenic. Donor age, sex, ethnicity and CMV serostatus were compiled alongside the repertoire data. A later genetic analysis used genome-wide SNP genotypes for about 65% of the roughly 670 donors, treating that subset as a discovery cohort. Every repertoire in the discovery cohort had been generated on one and the same sequencing platform. Class I and class II HLA loci were covered by the typing at four-digit resolution. Typing coverage differed by locus: A, B, C, DRB1 and DQB1 were typed in about 629-640 donors, DQA1 in approximately 520, DPA1 in 600 to 610, and DPB1 in roughly 470. About five DR-DQ haplotypes were handled as single units for association and clustering because linkage in the cohort was strong. Across approximately 420 genotyped donors of the cohort, an average of roughly 230,000 unique TCR beta nucleotide sequences per donor were sequenced, and 15% to 20% of those sequences were non-productive. The paper as a whole reports these results and caveats: Some IMGT-functional V segments, including TRBV6-2 and TRBV6-3, could not be distinguished by the 87-base-pair reads and were therefore excluded. The study listed 150 to 200 TCR beta chains as associated with cytomegalovirus. A later analysis reported that several top co-occurrence clusters appeared linked to parvovirus B19, influenza, CMV and Epstein-Barr virus. Compared with the roughly 670-donor mean, donors in an Asian-associated ancestry cluster had fewer N-insertions in productive TCRs, according to a later genetic analysis. An association between a missense DCLRE1C variant and V-gene and J-gene trimming of TCR beta chains was found in a later genetic analysis and replicated in an independent cohort. Specific HLA alleles were associated with 18,000 or so TCR beta sequences at a false discovery rate of 0.05 in a later analysis. A later analysis found that HLA-associated TCR beta chains were more clonally expanded and had lower generation probabilities than equally common non-associated chains. A later analysis found that TCR association rates varied across HLA loci, with DRB1 alleles showing the most associated TCRs and HLA-C alleles the fewest. It was suggested by the authors that the approach could potentially be generalized to other disease states and immunological phenotypes. A few of the identified cytomegalovirus-associated TCR beta chains were confirmed in vitro to be specific for cytomegalovirus antigens. Because some donors lacked HLA typing at each locus, the association tests relied only on the typed subset. Correlated functional status among segregating V segments might reflect linkage disequilibrium, but an unknown experimental factor could not be ruled out. When HLA alleles, especially DR and DQ, strongly co-occurred, TCR associations were difficult to assign to individual alleles. This cohort had only TCR beta chains sequenced, and the lack of alpha or paired-chain data limited which features could be detected. The only immune exposure information available for the cohort was CMV serostatus. Across donors, most TCR sequences were observed very rarely, whereas some public TCRs were present in many individuals. Sequencing depth was assumed to be roughly uniform across donors in the presence/absence analyses, though that assumption may not hold. Broadly in line with IMGT annotations, most TCR beta V segments showed up in productive rearrangements about 90% or about 30% of the time in an earlier analysis of about 500 of the donors. The classifier was reported to diagnose cytomegalovirus status with high specificity and sensitivity in both the original and validation cohorts. A further reported finding was that TCR beta sequences accurately predicted the HLA-A and HLA-B alleles for most subjects in the first cohort. Because counts were too low, 15 or so rarely observed V segments, including chromosome 9 orphons, were excluded from the earlier analysis of about 500 of the donors. Most CMV-associated TCR beta chains appeared to be HLA-restricted in a later analysis, and the HLA associations seemed to be driven largely by CMV exposure. A group of highly shared sequence variants was considered likely to be a technical artifact of the sequencing pipeline.

Note on this clone: Its antigen target is currently unknown. Base-call qualities are not available, and no considerably larger clone is one nucleotide away.

Library construction relied on the immunoSEQ multiplex PCR assay. A mixture of 60 forward primers for TCR Vbeta segments and 13 reverse primers for TCR Jbeta segments was used in the multiplex PCR. A multiplex PCR assay on genomic DNA amplified the CDR3 region of rearranged TCR beta genes. On the Illumina HiSeq System, the amplified TCR beta libraries were sequenced as 87-base-pair reads. The paper's data handling went like this. A later analysis counted about 80 million unique TCR beta chains across the 666 repertoires, and 10 million to 12 million of these chains were shared by at least two donors. Raw reads were error-corrected and collapsed into unique sequences by a nearest-neighbor algorithm in which closely related sequences were merged to remove PCR and sequencing errors. To assign V, D and J gene segments, CDR3 sequences were aligned to IMGT reference sequences. For a sequence to be retained, a match of at least six nucleotides to both a V gene segment and a J gene segment was required. Rearrangements were called productive when the CDR3 lacked stop codons and stayed in frame with V and J; all others were non-productive. Following IMGT convention, CDR3 was defined as the stretch from the second conserved V-encoded cysteine to the conserved J-encoded phenylalanine. The earlier analysis of about 530 of the donors excluded any sequence lacking an unambiguous match to a single V gene segment. In an earlier analysis of several hundred of the donors, V segments were called functional above 56.7% productive rearrangements and were called segregating when the between-donor standard deviation exceeded 5%. A statistical classification framework was developed to diagnose cytomegalovirus status using the catalog of TCR beta chain sequences. A later analysis assigned V and J genes by comparing TCR nucleotide sequences with IMGT/GENE-DB human TR gene sequences. A later analysis assigned CDR3 sequences and most-parsimonious VDJ recombination scenarios with the TCRdist pipeline. In a later analysis, each TCR beta chain was defined by its CDR3 amino acid sequence together with its V-gene family, and reads lacking a unique V-gene family were excluded. To address suspected cross-contamination and a sequencing artifact, a later analysis removed 592 highly shared, low-generation-probability nucleotide sequences. A later analysis calculated a clonal expansion index for each public chain from normalized within-repertoire ranks of inferred template counts. A later analysis computed generation probabilities with a VDJ recombination model fitted to out-of-frame rearrangements, and checked the results against IGoR. In a later analysis, TCR-TCR, TCR-HLA and TCR-CMV co-occurrence was scored with hypergeometric tests, and a repertoire-size bias correction was applied to TCR pairs. A later analysis estimated false discovery rates by permuting HLA or CMV assignments 20 times. In a later analysis, co-occurring TCRs were grouped using DBSCAN, with TCRdist sequence similarity added in when clustering inside HLA-allele-positive subsets. For co-occurrence clustering, repertoires with fewer than 30,000 or more than 120,000 public chains were excluded, along with roughly 5 repertoires with anomalous nucleotide sharing. The table comes from immuneACCESS by way of TCRdb, which keeps in-frame sequences with V and J called. Part of the clones is missing from these tables; in studies checked, under half for an unresolved V gene and the rest for unknown reasons. D and trimming come from the DNA, and the V and J calls and clone size come from that table. This sample holds around 130,000 clones; 60% to 80% were observed only once. The ten top clones hold 0.94% of the sample.

The cohort was made up of approximately 700 healthy bone marrow donors. All cohort members were sampled while nominally healthy, although unrecorded immune exposures were likely present. The donor tested CMV seronegative and was one of the 352 seronegative cohort members. A peripheral blood sample was provided by each donor, and peripheral blood mononuclear cells were used for TCR beta sequencing. Genomic DNA extraction from the blood cell samples was performed with the Qiagen DNeasy Blood Extraction Kit. In the germline V gene (reference sequence), CDR1 corresponds to SSHAT and CDR2 to FNYEAQ. Taken from cysteine to phenylalanine, the CDR3 has 17 residues. The DNA shown is the 51-base CDR3, in frame from base 1. V trim: 5 bases; J trim: 2 bases; unmatched bases: 13.

The chain links TRBV7-7 with TRBJ2-3; 7 nucleotides in the junction match TRBD2. The receptor comes from a woman aged 55-75 years in good health and CMV-seronegative. Material for sequencing was PBMCs. The DNA sequence follows: TGTGCCAGCAGCCCCCGAGGAGCGGGACTTTTCACAGATACGCAGTATTTT. Its amino acids are CASSPRGAGLFTDTQYF.